Each of the 28 T cell receptor beta chains below was sequenced from the same sample in a study of CD8+CD57+ T cells in acquired aplastic anemia. Whoever was chosen for sequencing had shown CD8+CD57+ cell expansion by flow cytometry. According to the study, genomic DNA was the template for TCR beta VDJ and CDR3 profiling. A single record per CDR3 protein comes from TCRdb applying MiXCR to the reads. Counted here are 300,000 or so distinct CDR3 sequences, about 50% occurring once; the ten biggest clones make up roughly 1.2%. The sequencing input was sorted CD4+, CD8+, or CD8+CD57+ T cells (not recorded which) from PBMCs. These receptors were taken from a human donor with aplastic anemia.

The rearrangement joins TRBV7-2 to TRBJ2-3; the D gene is possibly TRBD1 (5 bases). The CDR3 is 13 amino acids. The germline V gene has CDR1 SGHTA and CDR2 FQGNSA. V lost 8 bases to trimming and J lost 2 bases, with 11 bases between them. Here the CDR3 reads CASGQGATDTQYF. The CDR3 region has the DNA TGTGCCAGCGGACAAGGGGCCACAGATACGCAGTATTTT.

At least ten counts were recorded for this clonotype. The rearrangement joins TRBV6-1 to TRBJ2-3; 9 bases match TRBD2. The CDR3 is 16 amino acids. Losses at the gene ends were 5 bases for V and 1 base for J; bases not matched to a gene: 7. Germline CDR1 reads MNHNS; CDR2 reads SASEGT. Written as DNA, the CDR3 is TGTGCCAGCAGTCCCGATTTAGCGGGGGGCACAGATACGCAGTATTTT. Translated, it gives CASSPDLAGGTDTQYF.

With respect to this clonotype: Since no conserved phenylalanine or tryptophan closes the CDR3, a read error is the likely cause. The chain combines TRBV5-1 with TRBJ1-5; D perhaps matches TRBD1 (6 bases). V lost 4 bases and J lost 5, with 13 bases in between. The length of the CDR3 is 14 residues. CDR1 SGHRS and CDR2 YFSETQ come from the germline V gene. CDR3 nucleotides: TGCGCCAGCAGCGTTACAGGGTTGTATCAGCCCCAGCATCTT. Encoded protein: CASSVTGLYQPQHL.

This clonotype was seen ten or more times. V is TRBV6-5 and J is TRBJ2-5, with D tentatively TRBD1 or TRBD2 (5 bases each). Germline CDR1 is MNHEY and CDR2 is SVGAGI. With 6 bases removed from V and 2 bases from J, the gap between germline ends came to 10 bases. This CDR3 has 13 amino acids. CDR3 nucleotides: TGTGCCAGCAGAGGGACGGAGCAAGAGACCCAGTACTTC. It specifies CASRGTEQETQYF.

This clonotype has at least ten counts. V is TRBV19 and J is TRBJ2-5, with 8 nucleotides matching TRBD1. The CDR3 has 15 amino acids. CDR1 is LNHDA, CDR2 SQIVND, per germline (reference sequence). Trimming took 5 bases from V and 4 from J; bases not matched to a gene: 9. DNA for the CDR3: TGTGCCAGTAGTCCGGGACAGGCGGAGGGAGAGACCCAGTACTTC. Its protein product is CASSPGQAEGETQYF.

This clonotype was counted a few times. This chain joins TRBV10-3 and TRBJ1-5; 8 positions match TRBD1. The length of the CDR3 is 14 residues. Germline lookup yields CDR1 ENHRY and CDR2 SYGVKD. The V and J ends lost 4 bases and 7 bases, in that order; junction bases with no gene match: 6. CDR3 sequence reads: CAISATGDEQPQHF. DNA of the CDR3: TGTGCCATCAGTGCGACAGGGGATGAGCAGCCCCAGCATTTT.

The gene calls are TRBV5-1 and TRBJ1-1; TRBD1 might be the D (5 bases). The V gene lost 0 bases and the J gene lost 2 bases, with 11 bases spanning the gap. CDR1 and CDR2 from the germline V gene are SGHRS and YFSETQ. The CDR3 has 15 amino acids. The DNA for the CDR3 is TGCGCCAGCAGCTTGGATGGGGGAGAAAACACTGAAGCTTTCTTT. Translated: CASSLDGGENTEAFF.

This clonotype came up many times. The J gene is TRBJ2-3, the V gene TRBV5-1; 10 bases align to TRBD1. This CDR3 spans 16 amino acids. The V gene's germline CDR1 is SGHRS and CDR2 YFSETQ. The ends lost 3 bases at V and 3 bases at J; junction bases unmatched: 7. CDR3 residues: CASSYMTGGATDTQYF. The CDR3 nucleotides read TGCGCCAGCAGCTACATGACAGGGGGCGCGACAGATACGCAGTATTTT. Full variable domain (outside the CDR3, taken from reference TRBV5-1 and TRBJ2-3): KAGVTQTPRYLIKTRGQQVTLSCSPISGHRSVSWYQQTPGQGLQFLFEYFSETQRNKGNFPGRFSGRQFSNSRSEMNVSTLELGDSALYLCASSYMTGGATDTQYFGPGTRLTVL.

The chain joins TRBV7-4 to TRBJ1-5; D gene unclear. Germline values: CDR1 SGHVT, CDR2 SQSDAQ. Trimming took 8 bases from V and 0 from J, leaving 17 bases between them. The CDR3 runs 16 residues. CDR3 sequence (DNA): TGTGCCAGCCGATTTCGAGTGAGGGCTAGCAATCAGCCCCAGCATTTT. Amino acid sequence: CASRFRVRASNQPQHF.

Only a few counts were recorded for this clonotype. At one end the junction does not follow the germline gene, possibly because of a read error. This chain joins TRBV14 and TRBJ1-1; weak D call: TRBD1 (5 bases). The CDR3 is made up of 14 amino acids. Germline V gives CDR1 SGHDN, CDR2 FVKESK. The CDR3 DNA reads as TGTGCCAGCAGCCAAGAAGGAAGAGGGGCTGAGGCTTTCTTT. Its translation: CASSQEGRGAEAFF.

As regards this clonotype: The junction departs from the called germline gene at one end, perhaps through a read error. The chain uses TRBV7-9 and TRBJ2-5, with 16 bases matching TRBD2. Germline values: CDR1 SEHNR, CDR2 FQNEAQ (reference sequence). The length of the CDR3 is 16 residues. The CDR3, as DNA: TGTGCCAGCAGCTTACGCGGGACTAGCGGGGGGGAGAGCCAGTACTTC. Residues: CASSLRGTSGGESQYF.

This clonotype was seen a handful of times. The chain has TRBV7-3 and TRBJ2-7; 11 nucleotides align to TRBD2. The V gene end was trimmed by 4 bases and the J gene end by 4 bases; junction bases not matched to a gene: 6. The germline V gene has CDR1 SGHTA and CDR2 FQGTGA. The CDR3 is 15 residues long. Written as DNA, the CDR3 is TGTGCCAGCAGCTATACCGGGACTAGCGGTTACGAGCAGTACTTC. It specifies CASSYTGTSGYEQYF.

As for this clonotype: A much larger clone sits a single nucleotide away, making a read error possible. This rearrangement joins TRBV6-1 to TRBJ2-3, with a weak D call TRBD2 (5 bases). The CDR3 has 14 amino acids. Germline CDR1 MNHNS, CDR2 SASEGT. CDR3 coding DNA: TGTGCCAGCAGTGAAGCGGGGAGCATCCCTACGCAGTTTTTT. Encoded protein: CASSEAGSIPTQFF.

J is TRBJ1-1 and V is TRBV7-9; no clear D gene. There are 15 residues in the CDR3. CDR1 is SEHNR and CDR2 is FQNEAQ in the germline V gene (reference sequence). V shed 4 bases and J shed 1 base, with 13 bases lying between them. The CDR3 here is CASSSLVRGNTEAFF. For the CDR3, the DNA is TGTGCCAGCAGCTCCCTAGTACGGGGGAACACTGAAGCTTTCTTT.

J is TRBJ2-7 and V is TRBV7-9, with D hard to call. Germline assignment: CDR1 SEHNR and CDR2 FQNEAQ (reference sequence). This CDR3 has 13 residues. Trimming left V 6 bases short and J 6 bases short, with 15 bases between. CDR3 amino acids: CASSLDGPSEQYF. DNA of the CDR3: TGTGCCAGCAGTTTGGACGGGCCCTCCGAGCAGTACTTC.

The DNA for the CDR3 is TGCAGTGCTAAGGGACGGAACAATGAGCAGTTCTTC. The encoded protein is CSAKGRNNEQFF. The chain employs TRBV20-1 and TRBJ2-1; D is possibly TRBD1 or TRBD2 (5 bases each). Germline V gives CDR1 DFQATT, CDR2 SNEGSKA (reference sequence). The CDR3 is 12 amino acids. V dropped 4 bases and J dropped 5 bases, with 9 bases sitting between them.

The chain carries TRBV20-1 and TRBJ2-1; 7 nucleotides align to TRBD2. Germline values: CDR1 DFQATT, CDR2 SNEGSKA (reference sequence). V was clipped by 5 bases and J by 10 bases; unmatched bases: 11. The CDR3 totals 13 residues. CDR3 loop: CSAPGRGYSEQFF. CDR3 bases: TGCAGTGCTCCCGGGCGGGGGTACAGCGAGCAGTTCTTC.

There are many counts of this clonotype. The chain links TRBV9 to TRBJ1-2; D perhaps matches TRBD1 (5 bases). The ends were cut back, 4 bases at V and 5 bases at J, with 12 bases in the middle. In germline, CDR1 is SGDLS, CDR2 YYNGEE. This CDR3 has 13 amino acids. The CDR3 nucleotides are TGTGCCAGCAGCCCCCGGGGGGTGTATGGCTACACCTTC. Its translation is CASSPRGVYGYTF.

This clonotype was picked up many times. The chain carries TRBV5-1 and TRBJ2-7; D might be TRBD1 (5 bases). The CDR3 extends over 14 amino acids. The germline V and J ends were trimmed by 0 bases and 0 bases, with 7 bases remaining between them. Looked up from germline, CDR1 is SGHRS and CDR2 is YFSETQ. The CDR3 DNA reads TGCGCCAGCAGCTTGGGGGGCAACTCCTACGAGCAGTACTTC. Protein sequence: CASSLGGNSYEQYF.

This clonotype was observed many times. J is TRBJ1-5 and V is TRBV11-2; D is unclear. The CDR3 consists of 13 residues. Trimming took off 1 base at V and 5 bases at J, with 6 bases between the two ends. The germline V gene encodes CDR1 SGHAT and CDR2 FQNNGV. CDR3 nucleotides: TGTGCCAGCAGCTTAGGATTGGATCAGCCCCAGCATTTT. Residues: CASSLGLDQPQHF.

The chain recombines TRBV10-3 with TRBJ2-3, with D uncertain. The V end lost 2 bases, the J end lost 5 bases, and 11 bases lay between the germline ends. This CDR3 is 14 amino acids long. In germline, CDR1 is ENHRY, CDR2 SYGVKD. Here the CDR3 reads CAISEHLIKDTQYF. Written as DNA, the CDR3 is TGTGCCATCAGTGAGCATTTAATCAAAGATACGCAGTATTTT.

The chain couples TRBV25-1 to TRBJ2-7; possibly TRBD2 for D (6 bases). In germline, CDR1 is MGHDK, CDR2 SYGVNS. Trimming shortened V by 4 bases and J by 3 bases, and 16 bases separated the two germline ends. The CDR3 is made up of 15 amino acids. CDR3 region: CASSARKEGRYEQYF. The CDR3, as DNA: TGTGCCAGCAGTGCTAGAAAGGAGGGCCGCTACGAGCAGTACTTC.

The rearrangement joins TRBV10-1 to TRBJ2-1; 8 bases fit TRBD2. Germline CDR1 is WNHNN and CDR2 is SYGVQD (reference sequence). The CDR3 consists of 14 residues. V dropped 7 bases and J dropped 6; count of bases not matched to a gene: 8. The CDR3 DNA is TGCGCCAGCAAGAGACTAGCGCGGGGCAATGAGCAGTTCTTC. Its translation is CASKRLARGNEQFF.

CDR3 sequence: CATSTAGVGSYEQYF. In DNA form, the CDR3 reads TGTGCCACCAGTACGGCGGGAGTTGGGTCCTACGAGCAGTACTTC. The chain links TRBV15 to TRBJ2-7; 7 nucleotides line up with TRBD2. This CDR3 spans 15 amino acids. CDR1 and CDR2 from the germline V gene are LNHNV and YYDKDF (reference sequence). V shed 6 bases, J shed 1 base, and the junction held 9 bases outside the gene matches. The entire variable domain, with the rest obtained from reference TRBV15 and TRBJ2-7, is as follows: DAMVIQNPRYQVTQFGKPVTLSCSQTLNHNVMYWYQQKSSQAPKLLFHYYDKDFNNEADTPDNFQSRRPNTSFCFLDIRSPGLGDTAMYLCATSTAGVGSYEQYFGPGTRLTVT.

The rearrangement joins TRBV10-1 to TRBJ2-5; 7 bases line up with TRBD1. The CDR3 is made up of 14 amino acids. Germline V CDR1 and CDR2: WNHNN, SYGVQD (reference sequence). V lost 6 bases and J lost 4; bases outside the gene matches: 8. The CDR3 DNA is TGCGCCAGCAGCGAATCTTACAGGGGAGAGACCCAGTACTTC. It encodes CASSESYRGETQYF.

This clonotype has ten or more counts. The rearrangement uses TRBV19 and TRBJ2-7; D ambiguous. Germline CDR1 and CDR2: LNHDA and SQIVND (reference sequence). V lost 3 bases, J lost 7 bases, and 16 bases lay in between. The CDR3 totals 14 residues. The CDR3, as DNA: TGTGCCAGTAGTATCCGGGCCGACTCCTGGGAGCAGTACTTC. Translated, it gives CASSIRADSWEQYF.

The chain couples TRBV20-1 to TRBJ2-1, with D possibly called TRBD1 or TRBD2 (5 bases each). The CDR3 runs to 16 residues. CDR1 DFQATT and CDR2 SNEGSKA come from the germline V gene (reference sequence). Trimming took off 2 bases at V and 0 bases at J, with 14 bases between the two ends. CDR3 nucleotides: TGCAGTGCTAGACTCACGGGACCAAGCTCCTACAATGAGCAGTTCTTC. As protein: CSARLTGPSSYNEQFF.

This clonotype has ten or more counts. The chain couples TRBV6-5 to TRBJ1-5; D call uncertain. The germline CDR1 and CDR2 sequences are MNHEY and SVGAGI. The CDR3 extends over 14 amino acids. The V gene lost 0 bases and the J gene lost 3 bases, with 6 bases spanning the gap. This CDR3 reads CASSYSSVNQPQHF. In DNA, the CDR3 is TGTGCCAGCAGTTACTCGTCGGTCAATCAGCCCCAGCATTTT.